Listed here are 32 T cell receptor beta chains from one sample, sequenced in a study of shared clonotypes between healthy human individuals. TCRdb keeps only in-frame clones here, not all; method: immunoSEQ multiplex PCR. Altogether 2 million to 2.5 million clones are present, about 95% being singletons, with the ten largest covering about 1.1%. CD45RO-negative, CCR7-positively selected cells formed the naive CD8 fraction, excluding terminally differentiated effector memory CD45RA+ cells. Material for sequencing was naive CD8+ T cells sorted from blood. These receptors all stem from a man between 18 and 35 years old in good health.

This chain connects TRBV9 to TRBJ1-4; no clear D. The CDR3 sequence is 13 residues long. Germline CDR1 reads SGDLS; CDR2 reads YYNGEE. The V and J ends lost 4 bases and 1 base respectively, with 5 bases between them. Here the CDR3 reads CASSPRTNEKLFF. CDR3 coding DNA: TGTGCCAGCAGCCCTAGAACTAATGAAAAACTGTTTTTT.

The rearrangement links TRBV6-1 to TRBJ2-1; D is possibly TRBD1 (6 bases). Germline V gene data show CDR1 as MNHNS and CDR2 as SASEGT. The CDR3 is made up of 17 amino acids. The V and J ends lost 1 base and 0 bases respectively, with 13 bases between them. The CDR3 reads CASSEGAGALSYNEQFF. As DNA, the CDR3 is TGTGCCAGCAGTGAAGGGGCAGGGGCCCTCTCCTACAATGAGCAGTTCTTC.

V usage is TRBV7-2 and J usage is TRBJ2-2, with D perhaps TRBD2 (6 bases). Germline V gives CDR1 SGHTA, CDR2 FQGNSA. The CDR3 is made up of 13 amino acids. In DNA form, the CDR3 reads TGTGCGCCGGGACTGGCGAACACCGGGGAGCTGTTTTTT. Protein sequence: CAPGLANTGELFF. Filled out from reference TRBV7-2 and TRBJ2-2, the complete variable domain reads GAGVSQSPSNKVTEKGKDVELRCDPISGHTALYWYRQSLGQGLEFLIYFQGNSAPDKSGLPSDRFSAERTGGSVSTLTIQRTQQEDSAVYLCAPGLANTGELFFGEGSRLTVL.

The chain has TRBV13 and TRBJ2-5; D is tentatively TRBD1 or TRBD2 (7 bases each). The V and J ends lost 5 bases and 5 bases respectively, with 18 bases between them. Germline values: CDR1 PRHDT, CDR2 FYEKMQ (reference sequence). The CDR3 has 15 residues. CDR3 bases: TGTGCCAGCAGCGCCACAGGGGAGGGGTGGGAGACCCAGTACTTC. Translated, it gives CASSATGEGWETQYF. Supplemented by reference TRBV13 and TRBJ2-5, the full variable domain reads AAGVIQSPRHLIKEKRETATLKCYPIPRHDTVYWYQQGPGQDPQFLISFYEKMQSDKGSIPDRFSAQQFSDYHSELNMSSLELGDSALYFCASSATGEGWETQYFGPGTRLLVL.

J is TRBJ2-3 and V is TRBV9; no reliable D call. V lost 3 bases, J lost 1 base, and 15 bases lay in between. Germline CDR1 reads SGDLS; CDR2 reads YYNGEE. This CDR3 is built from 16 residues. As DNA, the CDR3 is TGTGCCAGCAGCGCCCCCCGGATTTTTGGCACAGATACGCAGTATTTT. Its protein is CASSAPRIFGTDTQYF.

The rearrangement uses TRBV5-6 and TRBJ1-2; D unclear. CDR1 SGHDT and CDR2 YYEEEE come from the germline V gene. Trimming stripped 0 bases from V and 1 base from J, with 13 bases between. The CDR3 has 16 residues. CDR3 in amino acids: CASSLGQRFDNYGYTF. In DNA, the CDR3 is TGTGCCAGCAGCTTGGGGCAGAGATTCGATAACTATGGCTACACCTTC.

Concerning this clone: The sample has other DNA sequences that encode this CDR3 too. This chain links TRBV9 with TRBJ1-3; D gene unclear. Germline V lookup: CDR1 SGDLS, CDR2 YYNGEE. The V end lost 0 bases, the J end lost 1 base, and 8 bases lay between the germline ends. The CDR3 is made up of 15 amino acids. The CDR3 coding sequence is TGTGCCAGCAGCGTAGGGGTGGGTTCTGGAAACACCATATATTTT. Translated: CASSVGVGSGNTIYF. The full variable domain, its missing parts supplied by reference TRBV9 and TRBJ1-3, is DSGVTQTPKHLITATGQRVTLRCSPRSGDLSVYWYQQSLDQGLQFLIQYYNGEERAKGNILERFSAQQFPDLHSELNLSSLELGDSALYFCASSVGVGSGNTIYFGEGSWLTVV.

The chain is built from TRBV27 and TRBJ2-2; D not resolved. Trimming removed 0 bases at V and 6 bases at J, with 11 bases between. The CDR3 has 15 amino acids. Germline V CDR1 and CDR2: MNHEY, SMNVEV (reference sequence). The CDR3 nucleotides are TGTGCCAGCAGTTTATCACCACCCCCCGCCGGGGAGCTGTTTTTT. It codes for CASSLSPPPAGELFF.

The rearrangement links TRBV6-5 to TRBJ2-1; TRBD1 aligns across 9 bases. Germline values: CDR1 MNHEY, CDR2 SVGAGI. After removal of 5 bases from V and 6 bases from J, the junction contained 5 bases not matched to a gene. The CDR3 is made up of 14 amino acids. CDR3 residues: CASSPGTGPNEQFF. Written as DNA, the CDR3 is TGTGCCAGCAGTCCCGGGACAGGGCCCAATGAGCAGTTCTTC.

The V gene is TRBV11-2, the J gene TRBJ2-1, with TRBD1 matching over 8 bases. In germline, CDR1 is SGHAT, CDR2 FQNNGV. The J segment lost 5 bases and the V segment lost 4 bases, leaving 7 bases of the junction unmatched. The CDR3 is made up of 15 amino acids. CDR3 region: CASSWGQALNNEQFF. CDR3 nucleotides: TGTGCCAGCAGCTGGGGACAGGCACTCAACAATGAGCAGTTCTTC.

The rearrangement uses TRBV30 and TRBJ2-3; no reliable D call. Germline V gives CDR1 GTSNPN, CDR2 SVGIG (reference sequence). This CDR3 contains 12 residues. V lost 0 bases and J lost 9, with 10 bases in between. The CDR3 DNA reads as TGTGCCTGGAGTGTAACCCGTGAAACGCAGTATTTT. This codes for CAWSVTRETQYF. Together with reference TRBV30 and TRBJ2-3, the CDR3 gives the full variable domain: SQTIHQWPATLVQPVGSPLSLECTVEGTSNPNLYWYRQAAGRGLQLLFYSVGIGQISSEVPQNLSASRPQDRQFILSSKKLLLSDSGFYLCAWSVTRETQYFGPGTRLTVL.

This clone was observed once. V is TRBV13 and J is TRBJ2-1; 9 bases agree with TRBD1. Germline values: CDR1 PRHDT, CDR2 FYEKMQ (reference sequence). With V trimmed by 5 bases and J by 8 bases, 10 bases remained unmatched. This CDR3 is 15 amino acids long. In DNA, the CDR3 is TGTGCCAGCAGCCCCCGTGGACAGGGGATATATGAGCAGTTCTTC. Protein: CASSPRGQGIYEQFF. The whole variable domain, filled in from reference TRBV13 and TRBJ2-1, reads AAGVIQSPRHLIKEKRETATLKCYPIPRHDTVYWYQQGPGQDPQFLISFYEKMQSDKGSIPDRFSAQQFSDYHSELNMSSLELGDSALYFCASSPRGQGIYEQFFGPGTRLTVL.

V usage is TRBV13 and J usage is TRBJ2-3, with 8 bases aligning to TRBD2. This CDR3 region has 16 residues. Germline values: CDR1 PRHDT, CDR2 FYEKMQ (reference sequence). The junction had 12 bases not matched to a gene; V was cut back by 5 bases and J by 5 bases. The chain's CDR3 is CASSLGTRGAGDTQYF. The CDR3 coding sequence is TGTGCCAGCAGCCTTGGGACTAGGGGAGCTGGAGATACGCAGTATTTT.

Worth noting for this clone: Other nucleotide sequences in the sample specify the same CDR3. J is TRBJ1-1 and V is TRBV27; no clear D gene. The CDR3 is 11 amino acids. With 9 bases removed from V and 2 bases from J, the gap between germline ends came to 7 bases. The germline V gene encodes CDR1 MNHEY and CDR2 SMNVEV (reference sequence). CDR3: CASRDNTEAFF. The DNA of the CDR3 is TGTGCCAGTAGAGACAACACTGAAGCTTTCTTT.

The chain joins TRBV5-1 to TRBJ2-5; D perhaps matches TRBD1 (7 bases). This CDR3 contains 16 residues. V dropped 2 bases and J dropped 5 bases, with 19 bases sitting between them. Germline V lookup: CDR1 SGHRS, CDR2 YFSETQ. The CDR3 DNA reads TGCGCCAGCAGCTTCGACCCCCGGGACAGCGGGGAGACCCAGTACTTC. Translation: CASSFDPRDSGETQYF.

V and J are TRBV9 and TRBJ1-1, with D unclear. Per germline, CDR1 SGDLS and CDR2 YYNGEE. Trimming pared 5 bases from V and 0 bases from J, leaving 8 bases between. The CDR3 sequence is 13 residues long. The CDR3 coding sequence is TGTGCCAGCAGTAAGCGCATGAACACTGAAGCTTTCTTT. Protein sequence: CASSKRMNTEAFF.

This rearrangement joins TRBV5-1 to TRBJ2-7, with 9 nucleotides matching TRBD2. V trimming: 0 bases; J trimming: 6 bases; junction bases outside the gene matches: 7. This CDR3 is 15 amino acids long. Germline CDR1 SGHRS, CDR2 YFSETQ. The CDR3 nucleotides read TGCGCCAGCAGCTTGGATAATAGCGGGAGACTCGAGCAGTACTTC. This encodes CASSLDNSGRLEQYF.

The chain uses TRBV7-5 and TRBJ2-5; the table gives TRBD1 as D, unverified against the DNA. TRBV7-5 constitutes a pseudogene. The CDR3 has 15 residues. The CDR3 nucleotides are TGTGCCAGAAGCGCCAGGACAGGGGTTAGAGAGACCCAGTACTTC. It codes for CARSARTGVRETQYF.

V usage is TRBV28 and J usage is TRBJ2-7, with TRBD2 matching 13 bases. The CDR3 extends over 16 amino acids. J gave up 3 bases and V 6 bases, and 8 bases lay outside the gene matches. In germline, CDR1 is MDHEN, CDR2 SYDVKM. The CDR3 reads CASRTGLAGAVYEQYF. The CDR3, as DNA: TGTGCCAGCAGAACCGGACTAGCGGGGGCGGTCTACGAGCAGTACTTC.

The CDR3 here is CASSAPGGTEAFF. Here the CDR3 DNA reads TGTGCCAGCAGTGCCCCGGGTGGCACTGAAGCTTTCTTT. The genes are TRBV27 and TRBJ1-1; D remains unclear. Germline assignment: CDR1 MNHEY and CDR2 SMNVEV (reference sequence). This CDR3 region has 13 residues. V lost 5 bases, J lost 4 bases, and 11 bases lay in between.

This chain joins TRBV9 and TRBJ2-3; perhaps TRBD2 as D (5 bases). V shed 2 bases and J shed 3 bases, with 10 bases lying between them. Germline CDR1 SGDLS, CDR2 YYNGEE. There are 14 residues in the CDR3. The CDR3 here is CASSVDWKTDTQYF. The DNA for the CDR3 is TGTGCCAGCAGCGTGGACTGGAAAACAGATACGCAGTATTTT.

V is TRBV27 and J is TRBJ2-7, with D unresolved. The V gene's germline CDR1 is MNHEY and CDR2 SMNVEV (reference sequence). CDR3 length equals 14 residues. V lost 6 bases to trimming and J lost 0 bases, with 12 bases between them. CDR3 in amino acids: CASRDIGSSYEQYF. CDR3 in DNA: TGTGCCAGCAGGGATATAGGAAGCTCCTACGAGCAGTACTTC.

The CDR3 sequence: CASGGCEGDRNQPQHF. CDR3 nucleotides: TGCGCCAGCGGGGGTTGTGAGGGGGACAGAAATCAGCCCCAGCATTTT. V usage is TRBV10-1 and J usage is TRBJ1-5; 7 bases are a match to TRBD1. V shed 8 bases, J shed 4 bases, and the junction held 14 bases outside the gene matches. Germline CDR1 reads WNHNN; CDR2 reads SYGVQD (reference sequence). The CDR3 is made up of 16 amino acids.

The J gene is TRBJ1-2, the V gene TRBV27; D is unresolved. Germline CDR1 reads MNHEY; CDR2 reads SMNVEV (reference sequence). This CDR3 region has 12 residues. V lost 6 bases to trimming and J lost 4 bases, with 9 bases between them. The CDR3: CASRDASYGYTF. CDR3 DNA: TGTGCCAGCAGGGACGCCTCCTATGGCTACACCTTC.

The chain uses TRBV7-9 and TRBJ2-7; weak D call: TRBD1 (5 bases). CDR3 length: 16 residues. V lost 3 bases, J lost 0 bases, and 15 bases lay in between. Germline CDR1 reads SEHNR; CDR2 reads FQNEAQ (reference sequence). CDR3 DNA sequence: TGTGCCAGCAGCTTGTCTACAGGCCGGAGCTCCTACGAGCAGTACTTC. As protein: CASSLSTGRSSYEQYF.

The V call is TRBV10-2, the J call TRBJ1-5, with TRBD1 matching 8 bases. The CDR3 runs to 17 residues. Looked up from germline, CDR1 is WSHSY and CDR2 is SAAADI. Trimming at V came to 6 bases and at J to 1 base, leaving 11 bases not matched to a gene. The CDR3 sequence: CASREDRERGSNQPQHF. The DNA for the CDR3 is TGCGCCAGCAGGGAGGACAGGGAAAGGGGCAGCAATCAGCCCCAGCATTTT.

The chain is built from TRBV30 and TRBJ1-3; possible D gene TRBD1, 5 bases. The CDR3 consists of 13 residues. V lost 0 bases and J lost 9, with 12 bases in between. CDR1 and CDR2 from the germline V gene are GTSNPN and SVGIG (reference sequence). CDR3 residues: CAWSVGTEFTIYF. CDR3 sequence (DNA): TGTGCCTGGAGTGTCGGGACCGAATTCACCATATATTTT.

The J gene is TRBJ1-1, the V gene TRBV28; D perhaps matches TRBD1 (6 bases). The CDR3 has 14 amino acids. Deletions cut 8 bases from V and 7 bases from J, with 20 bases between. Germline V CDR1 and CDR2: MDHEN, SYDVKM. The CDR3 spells CASVLVPGADEAFF. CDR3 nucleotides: TGTGCCAGCGTTTTAGTTCCGGGGGCTGATGAAGCTTTCTTT.

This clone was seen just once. The CDR3 protein is CASSLMGTVSSTDTQYF. In nucleotides, the CDR3 is TGTGCCAGCAGCCTGATGGGGACAGTATCTAGCACAGATACGCAGTATTTT. The rearrangement joins TRBV5-4 to TRBJ2-3; 7 bases line up with TRBD1. V trimming: 4 bases; J trimming: 0 bases; junction bases outside the gene matches: 11. This CDR3 is built from 17 residues. The germline V gene encodes CDR1 SGHNT and CDR2 YYREEE (reference sequence).

The CDR3 reads CAWSEDVNTGELFF. The CDR3 bases are TGTGCCTGGAGCGAGGACGTAAACACCGGGGAGCTGTTTTTT. The chain is built from TRBV30 and TRBJ2-2; unclear D gene. The ends were cut back, 3 bases at V and 2 bases at J, with 10 bases in the middle. The length of the CDR3 is 14 residues. Germline CDR1 and CDR2: GTSNPN and SVGIG (reference sequence).

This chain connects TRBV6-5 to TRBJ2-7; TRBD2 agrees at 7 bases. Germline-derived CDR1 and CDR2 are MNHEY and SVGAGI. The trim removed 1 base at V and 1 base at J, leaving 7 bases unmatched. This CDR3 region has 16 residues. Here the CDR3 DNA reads TGTGCCAGCAGTTACTGGGCTGGGGAGGGGTCCTACGAGCAGTACTTC. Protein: CASSYWAGEGSYEQYF.

CDR3 nucleotide sequence: TGCGCCAGCAGCCAGGGTTTGGGTAGACCCCTCCACTTT. Translated: CASSQGLGRPLHF. The rearrangement links TRBV4-3 to TRBJ1-6; D ambiguous. From germline, CDR1 is LGHNA and CDR2 YSLEER. The CDR3 consists of 13 residues. The V end was cut by 3 bases, the J end by 12 bases, with 12 bases between.